The 11 T cell receptor beta chains listed next were all sequenced from one sample in a study of blood T cells in healthy people across ages. The use of a sample-barcoded 5' primer and a J-beta primer mix characterized a second PCR of roughly 6 to 11 cycles. Each CDR3 protein is one row after TCRdb ran MiXCR on the 5' RACE reads. This table holds more than 1.4 million distinct CDR3 sequences, roughly 40% found once. The sequencing input was blood. The receptor source for this set is a woman under 30 in good health.

The J gene is TRBJ2-5, the V gene TRBV7-9; D is tentatively TRBD1 or TRBD2 (5 bases each). CDR3 size: 13 residues. Per germline, CDR1 SEHNR and CDR2 FQNEAQ (reference sequence). V lost 5 bases to trimming and J lost 2 bases, with 9 bases between them. The CDR3, as DNA: TGTGCCAGCAGCAAAGGGACGCAAGAGACCCAGTACTTC. It yields the protein CASSKGTQETQYF. Combining the CDR3 with reference TRBV7-9 and TRBJ2-5 gives the whole variable domain DTGVSQNPRHKITKRGQNVTFRCDPISEHNRLYWYRQTLGQGPEFLTYFQNEAQLEKSRLLSDRFSAERPKGSFSTLEIQRTEQGDSAMYLCASSKGTQETQYFGPGTRLLVL.

The genes are TRBV5-1 and TRBJ1-1, with TRBD1 matching 9 bases. Germline assignment: CDR1 SGHRS and CDR2 YFSETQ. With V trimmed by 4 bases and J by 5 bases, 9 bases remained unmatched. This CDR3 region has 15 residues. The CDR3 is CASSPDGQGRTEAFF. DNA for the CDR3: TGCGCCAGCAGCCCCGATGGACAGGGGAGGACTGAAGCTTTCTTT.

The chain links TRBV25-1 to TRBJ2-1; D is unclear. The CDR3 contains 12 residues. Germline CDR1 reads MGHDK; CDR2 reads SYGVNS. V was shortened by 7 bases and J by 4 bases, with 8 bases between the two germline ends. The CDR3 protein is CASTEGYNEQFF. CDR3 bases: TGTGCCAGCACCGAAGGGTACAATGAGCAGTTCTTC.

J is TRBJ2-5 and V is TRBV15, with D perhaps TRBD1 (6 bases). The V end was cut by 1 base, the J end by 5 bases, with 8 bases between. The CDR3 is 13 amino acids. CDR1 LNHNV and CDR2 YYDKDF come from the germline V gene (reference sequence). CDR3 residues: CATSRAQGETQYF. The CDR3 DNA follows: TGTGCCACCAGCAGAGCGCAGGGGGAGACCCAGTACTTC.

The DNA for the CDR3 is TGTGCCAGCAGCATCGGACGGGGCTCTGGGGCCAACGTCCTGACTTTC. Its protein is CASSIGRGSGANVLTF. The genes are TRBV7-2 and TRBJ2-6; D perhaps matches TRBD2 (5 bases). The V end lost 5 bases, the J end lost 0 bases, and 11 bases lay between the germline ends. This CDR3 has 16 residues. CDR1 and CDR2 from the germline V gene are SGHTA and FQGNSA.

This clonotype has more than one count but fewer than ten. The CDR3 DNA reads TGCGCCAGCAGTGAGTCGGACAGGGCTGGCTACACCTTC. The encoded protein is CASSESDRAGYTF. This chain connects TRBV10-2 to TRBJ1-2; TRBD1 aligns across 8 bases. After removal of 0 bases from V and 7 bases from J, the junction contained 1 base not matched to a gene. This CDR3 is 13 amino acids long. Germline V gives CDR1 WSHSY, CDR2 SAAADI.

This chain connects TRBV11-2 to TRBJ1-2, with a weak D call TRBD1 (6 bases). CDR1 and CDR2 (germline): SGHAT, FQNNGV. The V end was cut by 6 bases, the J end by 1 base, with 21 bases between. The CDR3 has 17 residues. The DNA for the CDR3 is TGTGCCAGCAGGTCCACTTCAGACAGGTCGGATAACTATGGCTACACCTTC. This sequence encodes CASRSTSDRSDNYGYTF.

V is TRBV27 and J is TRBJ2-1, with 11 bases identical to TRBD1. Trimming cost V 5 bases and J 7 bases; bases outside gene matches: 7. This CDR3 has 15 amino acids. Per germline, CDR1 MNHEY and CDR2 SMNVEV (reference sequence). The CDR3 reads CASSNRDRGGNEQFF. CDR3 coding DNA: TGTGCCAGCAGTAACCGGGACAGGGGGGGGAATGAGCAGTTCTTC.

V gene TRBV11-3 combines with J gene TRBJ2-4; 7 bases fit TRBD1. Looked up from germline, CDR1 is SGHNT and CDR2 is YENEEA. Trimming took 0 bases from V and 8 from J; bases not matched to a gene: 13. The CDR3 sequence is 17 residues long. In DNA, the CDR3 is TGTGCCAGCAGCTTAGATAACAGGGGAATATCGTGGGACATTCAGTACTTC. It translates to CASSLDNRGISWDIQYF. The whole variable domain, remainder taken from reference TRBV11-3 and TRBJ2-4, is EAGVVQSPRYKIIEKKQPVAFWCNPISGHNTLYWYLQNLGQGPELLIRYENEEAVDDSQLPKDRFSAERLKGVDSTLKIQPAELGDSAVYLCASSLDNRGISWDIQYFGAGTRLSVL.

V and J are TRBV14 and TRBJ2-3; D is undetermined. The CDR3 is 16 residues long. Germline-derived CDR1 and CDR2 are SGHDN and FVKESK. The germline V and J ends were trimmed by 4 bases and 4 bases, with 18 bases remaining between them. The CDR3 region is CASSPYAWDISDTQYF. The DNA of the CDR3 is TGTGCCAGCAGCCCTTATGCGTGGGATATATCAGATACGCAGTATTTT.

The chain combines TRBV29-1 with TRBJ1-2; the D is unclear. This CDR3 is 19 amino acids long. Germline V CDR1 and CDR2: SQVTM, ANQGSEA. The V end lost 0 bases, the J end lost 2 bases, and 25 bases lay between the germline ends. For the CDR3, the DNA is TGCAGCGTTGAAGATCAGGCCGAAGCCGGGAGGCAAGGGAACTATGGCTACACCTTC. As protein: CSVEDQAEAGRQGNYGYTF. The full variable domain, completed using reference TRBV29-1 and TRBJ1-2, is SAVISQKPSRDICQRGTSLTIQCQVDSQVTMMFWYRQQPGQSLTLIATANQGSEATYESGFVIDKFPISRPNLTFSTLTVSNMSPEDSSIYLCSVEDQAEAGRQGNYGYTFGSGTRLTVV.